The T cell receptor beta chain under discussion was sequenced for a study of vaccination effects on CD4 cells after COVID-19. CDR1 SNHLY and CDR2 FYNNEI come from the germline V gene. The V gene end was trimmed by 6 bases and the J gene end by 5 bases; junction bases not matched to a gene: 10. CDR3 length: 15 residues. As to this clone: Antigen specificity is unknown.

The table came from immunoSEQ multiplex PCR; TCRdb's copy has only in-frame clones and leaves some out. Seen here are roughly 68,000 clones, around 70% observed once, and the top ten hold 1.5% to 1.7%. CD4+ T cells specific for antigen were expanded with viral peptide pools by the ViraFEST assay before sequencing. Following 10 days of culture, CD4+ T cells were isolated. Two-dose vaccination with either BNT162b2 or mRNA-1273 was given to the participants. The clonotype was recovered from a human donor who received a COVID-19 vaccine. The sequences come from CD4+ T cells from PBMCs cultured with HCoV-229E spike peptides, collected after COVID-19 vaccination. The chain recombines TRBV2 with TRBJ2-5, with TRBD2 matching over 9 bases. DNA for the CDR3: TGTGCCAGCAGGTGGCGGGGGGGCCTCGGTGAGACCCAGTACTTC. Its protein is CASRWRGGLGETQYF.